The present TCR beta chain was sequenced within a study of shared clonotypes between healthy human individuals. Regarding the study as a whole: Compared with memory subsets, naive subsets generally had larger estimated richness.

There are 15 residues in the CDR3. The junction had 16 bases not matched to a gene; V was cut back by 4 bases and J by 16 bases. Germline V gives CDR1 MDHEN, CDR2 SYDVKM. With respect to this clone: Its cognate antigen is unknown.

Libraries were prepared by immunoSEQ multiplex PCR; TCRdb keeps only in-frame clonotypes and omits some of them. Of some 2,500,000 clones in the sample, over 85% were seen once. The specimen sequenced was naive CD4+ T cells from PBMCs. Subset defined: CD45RA+ positively selected. The V call is TRBV28, the J call TRBJ1-3, with TRBD1 identical over 10 bases. This sequence originates from a man in his late teens or twenties in good health. Some clones in this sample may be carry-over from other donors' samples. The CDR3 DNA follows: TGTGCCAGCAGTTCCTCCGGGACAGGGGCCCGTCCTCGTTATTTT. This sequence encodes CASSSSGTGARPRYF.